This T cell receptor beta chain is drawn from a study of response to subunit inactivated influenza vaccine. Whole-study findings and limits: The study's authors posited that every seasonal influenza vaccination enlists few new T cells.

One entry per CDR3 protein, called by TCRdb with MiXCR from the RT-PCR reads. The data hold over 750,000 distinct CDR3 sequences, with around 21% observed a single time. V was clipped by 0 bases and J by 6 bases, with 15 bases between them. In germline, CDR1 is MNHEY, CDR2 SVGAGI. The CDR3 covers 16 residues. Worth noting for this clonotype: Antigen unknown.

The chain carries TRBV6-5 and TRBJ2-1; no reliable D call. The source of this sequence is a man aged 50 or older who received an inactivated influenza vaccine. The sequencing used PBMCs from blood, collected 4 to 6 days after vaccination. CDR3 protein: CASSYSPGLIFNEQFF. As DNA, the CDR3 is TGTGCCAGCAGTTACTCGCCTGGGCTGATATTCAATGAGCAGTTCTTC.